These 21 T cell receptor beta chains were all obtained from the same sample, sequenced in a study. TCRdb re-derived calls from the RT-PCR reads in MiXCR, one entry per CDR3 protein. The sample yields hundreds of thousands of distinct CDR3 sequences, approximately 15% seen once. Material: memory CD4+ T cells from blood. The receptor source for this set is a female donor in good health, serving as a healthy control.

This chain links TRBV5-1 with TRBJ2-7, with D hard to call. Germline CDR1 is SGHRS and CDR2 is YFSETQ. Trimming stripped 4 bases from V and 0 bases from J, with 11 bases between. The CDR3 sequence is 14 residues long. CDR3 protein: CASSAQAGSYEQYF. The CDR3 DNA reads TGCGCCAGCAGCGCCCAGGCTGGCTCCTACGAGCAGTACTTC.

This rearrangement joins TRBV20-1 to TRBJ2-1, with 11 positions matching TRBD2. J lost 6 bases, V lost 3 bases, and 10 bases had no gene match. Germline V gene lookup returns CDR1 DFQATT and CDR2 SNEGSKA (reference sequence). The CDR3 spans 16 residues. The CDR3 DNA reads as TGCAGTGCTAGTCGACTAGCGGGAAAGTCAGGCAATGAGCAGTTCTTC. Translation: CSASRLAGKSGNEQFF.

This clonotype was observed many times. The rearrangement joins TRBV6-5 to TRBJ2-2, with 11 bases lining up with TRBD1. Germline V CDR1 and CDR2: MNHEY, SVGAGI. The junction had 4 bases not matched to a gene; V was cut back by 5 bases and J by 5 bases. This CDR3 has 15 residues. CDR3 coding DNA: TGTGCCAGCAGTCGGGGGACAGGGGGTACCGGGGAGCTGTTTTTT. It codes for CASSRGTGGTGELFF.

This clonotype was recorded a few times. The CDR3 DNA sequence: TGCGCCAGCAGCCTGGGACACCAACAAGAGACCCAGTACTTC. The encoded protein is CASSLGHQQETQYF. The chain uses TRBV5-1 and TRBJ2-5; D possibly corresponds to TRBD1 (6 bases). V gave up 4 bases and J gave up 2 bases, with 12 bases separating them. CDR1 and CDR2 from the germline V gene are SGHRS and YFSETQ. The CDR3 covers 14 residues.

J is TRBJ1-2 and V is TRBV30; weak D call: TRBD1 (5 bases). Germline lookup yields CDR1 GTSNPN and CDR2 SVGIG (reference sequence). CDR3 length equals 13 residues. Trimming took 0 bases from V and 6 from J, leaving 11 bases between them. The chain's CDR3 is CAWSVNRGNGYTF. DNA for the CDR3: TGTGCCTGGAGTGTAAACCGGGGCAATGGCTACACCTTC.

This clonotype was counted only a few times. This sequence joins TRBV15 and TRBJ2-1; TRBD2 might be the D (7 bases). This CDR3 is built from 14 residues. The V gene's germline CDR1 is LNHNV and CDR2 YYDKDF (reference sequence). Trimming removed 5 bases at V and 8 bases at J, with 16 bases between. Here the CDR3 DNA reads TGTGCCACCAGCTGGGCGGGGGCTGTGGATGAGCAGTTCTTC. It specifies CATSWAGAVDEQFF. The full variable domain, rest sourced from reference TRBV15 and TRBJ2-1, is DAMVIQNPRYQVTQFGKPVTLSCSQTLNHNVMYWYQQKSSQAPKLLFHYYDKDFNNEADTPDNFQSRRPNTSFCFLDIRSPGLGDTAMYLCATSWAGAVDEQFFGPGTRLTVL.

This clonotype was seen many times. This chain links TRBV29-1 with TRBJ2-7; D tentatively reads TRBD1 or TRBD2 (5 bases each). Deletions cut 6 bases from V and 4 bases from J, with 10 bases between. Germline CDR1 and CDR2: SQVTM and ANQGSEA. The CDR3 is 11 amino acids. The CDR3 loop is CSVRWGYEQYF. The CDR3, as DNA: TGCAGCGTCCGGTGGGGGTACGAGCAGTACTTC.

This clonotype was picked up many times. The chain carries TRBV27 and TRBJ2-2; 9 bases match TRBD2. V lost 4 bases, J lost 2 bases, and 2 bases stayed unmatched. The CDR3 is 15 amino acids. Per the germline V gene, CDR1 is MNHEY and CDR2 is SMNVEV (reference sequence). The CDR3 DNA follows: TGTGCCAGCAGTTCTAGCGGGACTAACACCGGGGAGCTGTTTTTT. Translation gives CASSSSGTNTGELFF.

The chain employs TRBV6-5 and TRBJ2-5; 11 bases fit TRBD1. Trimming cost V 6 bases and J 5 bases; bases outside gene matches: 8. Germline V gene sequence: CDR1 MNHEY, CDR2 SVGAGI. The CDR3 is 15 amino acids. The DNA of the CDR3 is TGTGCCAGCAGGCTCGGGACAGGGGGGTTCGAGACCCAGTACTTC. This codes for CASRLGTGGFETQYF.

J is TRBJ2-5 and V is TRBV20-1; D tentatively fits TRBD1 or TRBD2 (6 bases each). The CDR3 sequence is 14 residues long. In germline, CDR1 is DFQATT, CDR2 SNEGSKA (reference sequence). The ends were cut back, 1 base at V and 1 base at J, with 10 bases in the middle. The CDR3 nucleotides read TGCAGTGCTAGAGGAGGGGGGCCCCAAGAGACCCAGTACTTC. It encodes CSARGGGPQETQYF.

This clonotype was observed a few times. This chain connects TRBV7-3 to TRBJ2-2; 8 bases line up with TRBD2. The CDR3 runs to 15 residues. Germline V gives CDR1 SGHTA, CDR2 FQGTGA. Losses at the gene ends were 4 bases for V and 6 bases for J; bases not matched to a gene: 7. The CDR3 loop is CASSSSGRVSGELFF. DNA of the CDR3: TGTGCCAGCAGCTCGAGCGGGAGAGTTTCCGGGGAGCTGTTTTTT. Complete variable domain (other parts from reference TRBV7-3 and TRBJ2-2): GAGVSQTPSNKVTEKGKYVELRCDPISGHTALYWYRQSLGQGPEFLIYFQGTGAADDSGLPNDRFFAVRPEGSVSTLKIQRTERGDSAVYLCASSSSGRVSGELFFGEGSRLTVL.

CDR3 protein: CASSPMTYVGLAGEVEQFF. In nucleotides, the CDR3 is TGTGCCAGCAGCCCTATGACATACGTAGGACTAGCGGGAGAGGTTGAGCAGTTCTTC. This chain uses TRBV7-8 with TRBJ2-1, with 13 bases fitting TRBD2. Trimming removed 5 bases from V and 9 bases from J; junction bases left unmatched: 19. Germline V gene data show CDR1 as SGHVS and CDR2 as FQNEAQ. The CDR3 consists of 19 residues.

J is TRBJ2-1 and V is TRBV28, with no clear D. The CDR3 is 13 amino acids. Germline-derived CDR1 and CDR2 are MDHEN and SYDVKM. V was trimmed by 5 bases and J by 6 bases, leaving 11 bases between them. CDR3 in DNA: TGTGCCAGCAGTACCAGGATGGGCAATGAGCAGTTCTTC. Protein sequence: CASSTRMGNEQFF.

The chain employs TRBV7-8 and TRBJ2-1; D possibly corresponds to TRBD2 (6 bases). CDR3 length equals 14 residues. In germline, CDR1 is SGHVS, CDR2 FQNEAQ. Trimming cost V 5 bases and J 1 base, with 9 bases left between them. Here the CDR3 reads CASSQLASYNEQFF. The CDR3 DNA follows: TGTGCCAGCAGCCAACTAGCTTCCTACAATGAGCAGTTCTTC.

This clonotype was seen ten or more times. The chain joins TRBV7-3 to TRBJ2-1; D ambiguous. The CDR3 loop spans 16 amino acids. Trimming shortened V by 1 base and J by 10 bases, and 20 bases separated the two germline ends. CDR1 is SGHTA and CDR2 is FQGTGA in the germline V gene. The CDR3 bases are TGTGCCAGCAGCTTAAAAGGCCTGGGCCCAGGTGGGGAGCAGTTCTTC. Amino acids: CASSLKGLGPGGEQFF.

The genes are TRBV6-2 or TRBV6-3 and TRBJ1-4; D unclear. Trimming pared 7 bases from V and 8 bases from J, leaving 23 bases between. Germline V CDR1 and CDR2: MNHEY, SVGEGT. The CDR3 loop spans 16 amino acids. Here the CDR3 DNA reads TGTGCCAGCACTCTCCAGTCAGCCCGCGGGAACGAAAAACTGTTTTTT. Amino acids: CASTLQSARGNEKLFF.

This clonotype has a single count. The gene calls are TRBV10-1 and TRBJ2-1, with TRBD1 matching over 10 bases. Trimming removed 7 bases from V and 8 bases from J; junction bases left unmatched: 8. The germline CDR1 and CDR2 sequences are WNHNN and SYGVQD (reference sequence). CDR3 length: 14 residues. The CDR3 DNA is TGCGCCAGCACTCCCGGGACAGGGGTGGATGAGCAGTTCTTC. This gives the protein CASTPGTGVDEQFF.

The table lists this clonotype with a few counts. V usage is TRBV6-6 and J usage is TRBJ1-2; 9 nucleotides align to TRBD1. CDR1 is MNHNY and CDR2 is SVGAGI in the germline V gene (reference sequence). Trimming cost V 6 bases and J 3 bases; bases outside gene matches: 8. The CDR3 covers 15 residues. This CDR3 reads CASRGQGGFDYGYTF. The CDR3 DNA reads TGTGCCAGCAGGGGACAGGGTGGATTCGACTATGGCTACACCTTC.

The sample holds a few counts of this clonotype. The chain links TRBV20-1 to TRBJ1-3, with D hard to call. V lost 6 bases and J 0 bases, leaving 9 bases between the germline ends. The CDR3 has 13 amino acids. Per the germline V gene, CDR1 is DFQATT and CDR2 is SNEGSKA (reference sequence). CDR3 nucleotides: TGCAGTGCCTATTTGAGCTCTGGAAACACCATATATTTT. Its translation is CSAYLSSGNTIYF.

V usage is TRBV7-3 and J usage is TRBJ2-3; 7 bases are a match to TRBD1. This CDR3 is built from 15 residues. The germline V gene encodes CDR1 SGHTA and CDR2 FQGTGA. The J segment lost 6 bases and the V segment lost 4 bases, leaving 10 bases of the junction unmatched. DNA for the CDR3: TGTGCCAGCAGCTCGGGCAAGGGGGCTTCGGATACGCAGTATTTT. Its translation: CASSSGKGASDTQYF.

This clonotype showed up just a few times. This chain links TRBV5-1 with TRBJ2-1; 10 positions agree with TRBD1. Per germline, CDR1 SGHRS and CDR2 YFSETQ. The CDR3 contains 14 residues. The V segment lost 3 bases and the J segment 5 bases; nucleotides outside the gene matches: 2. The CDR3 reads CASSWDRGHNEQFF. The CDR3 bases are TGCGCCAGCAGCTGGGACAGGGGCCACAATGAGCAGTTCTTC.